These 12 T cell receptor beta chains were all obtained from the same sample, sequenced in a study of T cells in localized non-small cell lung cancer. TCRdb keeps only in-frame clones here, not all; method: immunoSEQ multiplex PCR. The repertoire has roughly 13,000 clones, approximately 88% of them found once; the top ten carry approximately 30%. Sample: peripheral blood, taken before any cancer treatment. These receptors came from an older male donor with stage I squamous cell lung carcinoma.

The chain joins TRBV7-9 to TRBJ2-1, with D unclear. Trimming shortened V by 5 bases and J by 0 bases, and 14 bases separated the two germline ends. Germline V gene data show CDR1 as SEHNR and CDR2 as FQNEAQ (reference sequence). This CDR3 region has 16 residues. This chain's CDR3 is CASSPLDLGSYNEQFF. The CDR3 coding sequence is TGTGCCAGCAGCCCGTTAGATCTAGGCTCCTACAATGAGCAGTTCTTC. The full variable domain, in which reference TRBV7-9 and TRBJ2-1 provide the parts outside the CDR3, is DTGVSQNPRHKITKRGQNVTFRCDPISEHNRLYWYRQTLGQGPEFLTYFQNEAQLEKSRLLSDRFSAERPKGSFSTLEIQRTEQGDSAMYLCASSPLDLGSYNEQFFGPGTRLTVL.

The chain joins TRBV2 to TRBJ2-7, with unresolved D. The V gene's germline CDR1 is SNHLY and CDR2 FYNNEI. The CDR3 consists of 13 residues. Trimming left V 1 base short and J 0 bases short, with 4 bases between. The CDR3 reads CASSEGYSYEQYF. In nucleotides, the CDR3 is TGTGCCAGCAGTGAAGGGTACTCCTACGAGCAGTACTTC.

This clone was counted only a few times. The chain uses TRBV10-1 and TRBJ1-5; D uncertain. The CDR3 totals 13 residues. The germline gives CDR1 WNHNN, CDR2 SYGVQD (reference sequence). The V end lost 0 bases, the J end lost 5 bases, and 5 bases lay between the germline ends. The CDR3 sequence: CASSESTDQPQHF. The CDR3, as DNA: TGCGCCAGCAGTGAGTCGACTGATCAGCCCCAGCATTTT.

This sequence joins TRBV27 and TRBJ1-1, with 9 bases that match TRBD1. CDR1 MNHEY and CDR2 SMNVEV come from the germline V gene (reference sequence). CDR3 length: 16 residues. The trim removed 6 bases at V and 1 base at J, leaving 9 bases unmatched. The CDR3 sequence is CASSRKPDRGNTEAFF. CDR3 DNA sequence: TGTGCCAGCAGCCGGAAACCGGACAGGGGGAACACTGAAGCTTTCTTT.

The chain employs TRBV7-6 and TRBJ2-7; D may be TRBD1 (6 bases). CDR1 SGHVS and CDR2 FNYEAQ come from the germline V gene. Trimming stripped 2 bases from V and 2 bases from J, with 13 bases between. The CDR3 length is 15 residues. This CDR3 is CASSLFLGAAYEQYF. CDR3 bases: TGTGCCAGCAGCTTATTTTTGGGGGCGGCCTACGAGCAGTACTTC.

The rearrangement links TRBV5-1 to TRBJ2-2, with no clear D. Trimming shortened V by 4 bases and J by 4 bases, and 8 bases separated the two germline ends. Germline-derived CDR1 and CDR2 are SGHRS and YFSETQ. The CDR3 spans 13 residues. Here the CDR3 DNA reads TGCGCCAGCAGCCTTCGACTCACCGGGGAGCTGTTTTTT. Translating gives CASSLRLTGELFF.

This clone was counted once. The CDR3 reads CASSRTSGSYNEQFF. In DNA, the CDR3 is TGTGCCAGCAGCCGCACTAGCGGATCCTACAATGAGCAGTTCTTC. V usage is TRBV11-2 and J usage is TRBJ2-1; 8 nucleotides match TRBD2. The CDR3 consists of 15 residues. V shed 5 bases and J 1 base; nucleotides not matched to a gene: 4. The germline CDR1 and CDR2 sequences are SGHAT and FQNNGV.

The chain carries TRBV2 and TRBJ2-1, with 11 bases that match TRBD2. CDR1 is SNHLY, CDR2 FYNNEI, per germline. The CDR3 has 14 amino acids. V trimming: 7 bases; J trimming: 10 bases; junction bases outside the gene matches: 9. The CDR3: CASTPGTSGREQFF. CDR3 sequence (DNA): TGTGCCAGCACCCCGGGGACTAGCGGAAGGGAGCAGTTCTTC.

The rearrangement joins TRBV19 to TRBJ1-5; D not resolved. Trimming shortened V by 7 bases and J by 10 bases, and 17 bases separated the two germline ends. Germline loops: CDR1 LNHDA, CDR2 SQIVND (reference sequence). The CDR3 length is 13 residues. CDR3 DNA: TGTGCCAGTAAGCCCAGGAGGGTTGGACCCCAGCATTTT. This translates into CASKPRRVGPQHF.

This sequence joins TRBV7-8 and TRBJ2-7; TRBD2 matches at 7 bases. This CDR3 spans 15 amino acids. V shed 1 base, J shed 5 bases, and the junction held 8 bases outside the gene matches. The germline V gene encodes CDR1 SGHVS and CDR2 FQNEAQ. CDR3 DNA sequence: TGTGCCAGCAGCTTAGGGGACTACCCTCGGGACGAGCAGTACTTC. Encoded protein: CASSLGDYPRDEQYF. The entire variable domain, with the rest obtained from reference TRBV7-8 and TRBJ2-7, is as follows: GAGVSQSPRYKVAKRGQDVALRCDPISGHVSLFWYQQALGQGPEFLTYFQNEAQLDKSGLPSDRFFAERPEGSVSTLKIQRTQQEDSAVYLCASSLGDYPRDEQYFGPGTRLTVT.

V and J are TRBV6-1 and TRBJ1-2; D is unresolved. The germline CDR1 and CDR2 sequences are MNHNS and SASEGT. The CDR3 sequence is 15 residues long. Trimming stripped 3 bases from V and 0 bases from J, with 11 bases between. The CDR3 bases are TGTGCCAGCAGTGATGTGGAGGTTTCTAACTATGGCTACACCTTC. Residues: CASSDVEVSNYGYTF.

The genes are TRBV6-6 and TRBJ2-1; 7 nucleotides align to TRBD2. Germline CDR1 and CDR2: MNHNY and SVGAGI (reference sequence). V was clipped by 4 bases and J by 4 bases; unmatched bases: 4. CDR3 length: 14 amino acids. The CDR3 loop reads CASSSGTIYNEQFF. The CDR3 nucleotides are TGTGCCAGCAGTTCCGGGACTATATACAATGAGCAGTTCTTC.